This entry features one TCR beta chain sequence. TCRdb's copy holds only in-frame clones and misses some; the assay was immunoSEQ multiplex PCR. The sample contains over 250,000 clones, 80% to 90% of which appear only once. These data belong to a study of blood T cell repertoires in COVID-19. Background on the study: In each case, the material was cDNA or gDNA derived from T cells, B-cell-depleted T cells, or PBMCs.

Trimming took 9 bases from V and 8 from J; bases not matched to a gene: 19. CDR1 LNHDA and CDR2 SQIVND come from the germline V gene (reference sequence). This CDR3 is built from 17 residues. The Seattle patients, enrolled during active infection, were followed longitudinally. The receptor's source is a woman aged 50 to 60 with COVID-19, enrolled during active disease. The chain carries TRBV19 and TRBJ1-5; 10 bases fit TRBD1. The source material was peripheral blood. The CDR3 here is CASLSRDRGFSGEPQHF. In DNA, the CDR3 is TGTGCCAGCCTTTCCCGGGACAGGGGTTTTAGTGGCGAGCCCCAGCATTTT.